Sequencing of this T cell receptor (beta chain) was carried out in a study of human T cells and chemical hapten exposure. The CDR3 contains 16 residues. Germline assignment: CDR1 SGHTA and CDR2 FQGTGA. Time point reported: pre-sensitization, week 0. The treatment denotes: therapeutic diphenylcyclopropenone sensitization with weekly scalp DPC. TCRdb redid the calling of the RACE reads with MiXCR, one entry per CDR3 protein. The profile covers tens of thousands of distinct CDR3 sequences, with nearly 10% appearing a single time and around 3.9% taken by the ten largest. Worth noting for this clonotype: A much larger clone differs by one base, so this may be a read error.

This material consisted of whole blood, taken in connection with sensitization to the hapten diphenylcyclopropenone (DPC). This receptor was taken from a woman between 35 and 50 years old with alopecia areata. Some clones in this sample may be carry-over from other donors' samples. The chain carries TRBV7-3 and TRBJ2-2, with TRBD2 as a possible D gene (6 bases). Here the CDR3 reads CASSSHGTLNTGQLFF. The CDR3, as DNA: TGTGCCAGCAGCTCCCACGGGACTCTGAACACCGGGCAGCTGTTTTTT.